Listed here are 21 T cell receptor beta chains from one sample, sequenced in a study of T cells after posttransplantation cyclophosphamide. Cyclophosphamide on days +3 and +4 followed busulfan-fludarabine conditioning and a marrow graft. Data came from immunoSEQ multiplex PCR; TCRdb stores just in-frame clones and leaves some out. This sample has around 12,000 clones, each found more than once. The sample was PBMCs, taken after allogeneic stem cell transplant with posttransplant cyclophosphamide. The receptors originated from a female patient between 35 and 55 years old who received an allogeneic stem cell transplant from a related donor, was CMV-positive, and had acute GVHD only. These T cells may partly come from the graft donor.

The sample holds many counts of this clone. The chain has TRBV30 and TRBJ1-4; TRBD1 is a possible D gene (6 bases). Trimming took off 2 bases at V and 5 bases at J, with 15 bases between the two ends. The CDR3 spans 15 residues. The germline gives CDR1 GTSNPN, CDR2 SVGIG (reference sequence). The CDR3 region is CAWSTGTADNEKLFF. In DNA form, the CDR3 reads TGTGCCTGGAGTACAGGGACGGCGGACAATGAAAAACTGTTTTTT.

This rearrangement joins TRBV6-4 to TRBJ2-1, with TRBD1 matching over 9 bases. Germline V CDR1 and CDR2: MRHNA, SNTAGT. The V and J ends lost 7 bases and 8 bases, in that order; junction bases with no gene match: 9. The CDR3 runs to 14 residues. CDR3 bases: TGTGCCAGCACCCGGGACAGGGCATCAGATGAGCAGTTCTTC. Translating gives CASTRDRASDEQFF.

This clone was recorded at least ten times. V usage is TRBV9 and J usage is TRBJ1-4; 9 bases fit TRBD1. Germline CDR1 is SGDLS and CDR2 is YYNGEE. The CDR3 loop spans 17 amino acids. J was trimmed by 8 bases and V by 0 bases; bases with no gene match: 11. CDR3: CASSVAPSGTGKEKLFF. The CDR3 DNA sequence: TGTGCCAGCAGCGTAGCCCCATCCGGGACAGGGAAAGAAAAACTGTTTTTT.

The sample holds many counts of this clone. CDR3 bases: TGTGCCAGCAGCTTAATGCCTGCGGGGACTGAAGCTTTCTTT. It specifies CASSLMPAGTEAFF. V is TRBV7-3 and J is TRBJ1-1; D remains unclear. Looked up from germline, CDR1 is SGHTA and CDR2 is FQGTGA. Between the trimmed V and J ends, which lost 1 base and 5 bases, there was a span of 11 bases. This CDR3 comprises 14 residues.

The sample holds many counts of this clone. V is TRBV9 and J is TRBJ1-4, with 8 positions matching TRBD1. There are 15 residues in the CDR3. The germline V gene encodes CDR1 SGDLS and CDR2 YYNGEE. After removal of 1 base from V and 4 bases from J, the junction contained 3 bases not matched to a gene. CDR3 sequence: CASSVQGAYNEKLFF. In DNA form, the CDR3 reads TGTGCCAGCAGCGTACAGGGGGCTTATAATGAAAAACTGTTTTTT.

This clone was seen ten or more times. This chain links TRBV4-3 with TRBJ2-7, with 7 bases fitting TRBD1. The germline V gene has CDR1 LGHNA and CDR2 YSLEER. The CDR3 sequence is 15 residues long. J gave up 4 bases and V 2 bases, and 8 bases lay outside the gene matches. The CDR3 DNA reads TGCGCCAGCAGCCAAACCCGGGACAGTTATTACGAGCAGTACGTC. This sequence encodes CASSQTRDSYYEQYV.

This clone has ten or more counts. CDR3 nucleotide sequence: TGTGCCAGCAGTTCACTAGCTAACACCGGGGAGCTGTTTTTT. Its protein is CASSSLANTGELFF. The chain links TRBV2 to TRBJ2-2; maybe TRBD2 (6 bases). CDR3 length equals 14 residues. CDR1 and CDR2 (germline): SNHLY, FYNNEI. The germline V and J ends were trimmed by 5 bases and 2 bases, with 9 bases remaining between them.

This clone has a count of ten or more. The chain uses TRBV7-9 and TRBJ1-5, with TRBD1 identical over 9 bases. The V segment lost 5 bases and the J segment 3 bases; nucleotides outside the gene matches: 14. In germline, CDR1 is SEHNR, CDR2 FQNEAQ (reference sequence). The CDR3 has 18 amino acids. The chain's CDR3 is CASSLGGGQGSINQPQHF. CDR3 DNA: TGTGCCAGCAGCCTAGGGGGGGGACAGGGCTCTATCAATCAGCCCCAGCATTTT.

This clone was seen ten or more times. V usage is TRBV6-1 and J usage is TRBJ2-7; weak D call: TRBD2 (5 bases). CDR1 MNHNS and CDR2 SASEGT come from the germline V gene. V lost 0 bases, J lost 0 bases, and 9 bases lay in between. This CDR3 has 15 residues. DNA of the CDR3: TGTGCCAGCAGTGAAGCGGGTCGGGGCTCCTACGAGCAGTACTTC. The encoded protein is CASSEAGRGSYEQYF.

This CDR3 is CASSMASGGGLGEQFF. In DNA form, the CDR3 reads TGTGCCAGCAGTATGGCTAGCGGGGGGGGTCTCGGTGAGCAGTTCTTC. The chain employs TRBV2 and TRBJ2-1; 12 positions match TRBD2. Trimming cost V 5 bases and J 9 bases; bases outside gene matches: 11. The CDR3 runs 16 residues. Germline values: CDR1 SNHLY, CDR2 FYNNEI.

This clone occurred many times. The chain carries TRBV19 and TRBJ2-1; TRBD1 might be the D (7 bases). Germline V gene lookup returns CDR1 LNHDA and CDR2 SQIVND (reference sequence). V lost 10 bases, J lost 12 bases, and 19 bases lay in between. The CDR3 is made up of 12 amino acids. CDR3 region: CATGQTRLVQFF. The CDR3 DNA is TGTGCCACGGGACAGACGAGACTAGTGCAGTTCTTC.

This clone came up many times. The V gene is TRBV6-1, the J gene TRBJ2-7, with D maybe TRBD2 (5 bases). Per germline, CDR1 MNHNS and CDR2 SASEGT. V was shortened by 7 bases and J by 1 base, with 11 bases between the two germline ends. The CDR3 has 13 amino acids. In DNA, the CDR3 is TGTGCCAGCAAAGACGGCGGGTCCTACGAGCAGTACGTC. This sequence encodes CASKDGGSYEQYV.

This clone came up many times. CDR3: CASSLGTGFDEQFF. The DNA for the CDR3 is TGTGCCAGCAGCTTAGGGACAGGCTTCGACGAGCAGTTCTTC. The rearrangement uses TRBV7-9 and TRBJ2-1; 7 bases match TRBD1. There are 14 residues in the CDR3. J lost 10 bases, V lost 1 base, and 7 bases had no gene match. The germline gives CDR1 SEHNR, CDR2 FQNEAQ (reference sequence).

This clone was counted at least ten times. The chain combines TRBV6-5 with TRBJ2-7, with 8 bases matching TRBD1. CDR1 is MNHEY and CDR2 is SVGAGI in the germline V gene. V was clipped by 5 bases and J by 6 bases; unmatched bases: 6. The CDR3 runs 13 residues. CDR3 residues: CASSTDRVSEQYF. DNA of the CDR3: TGTGCCAGCAGTACGGACAGGGTGTCCGAGCAGTACTTC.

This clone occurred many times. The chain combines TRBV7-6 with TRBJ2-1, with a possible D match to TRBD1 (6 bases). This CDR3 comprises 14 residues. Trimming cost V 7 bases and J 9 bases, with 19 bases left between them. The V gene's germline CDR1 is SGHVS and CDR2 FNYEAQ. The CDR3 nucleotides read TGTGCCAGCACCAGCTCACAGGGAAGGGGTGAGCAGTTCTTC. Amino acid sequence: CASTSSQGRGEQFF. Looking up the rest from reference TRBV7-6 and TRBJ2-1 gives the full variable domain: GAGVSQSPRYKVTKRGQDVALRCDPISGHVSLYWYRQALGQGPEFLTYFNYEAQQDKSGLPNDRFSAERPEGSISTLTIQRTEQRDSAMYRCASTSSQGRGEQFFGPGTRLTVL.

There are many counts of this clone. V is TRBV11-3 and J is TRBJ1-1; 7 nucleotides line up with TRBD1. V shed 1 base, J shed 4 bases, and the junction held 9 bases outside the gene matches. The CDR3 covers 16 residues. Germline V lookup: CDR1 SGHNT, CDR2 YENEEA. The CDR3 region is CASSLVVQGGGTEAFF. The CDR3 DNA sequence: TGTGCCAGCAGCTTAGTGGTTCAGGGGGGAGGCACTGAAGCTTTCTTT.

The table lists this clone with many counts. The chain links TRBV18 to TRBJ2-3; D perhaps matches TRBD2 (7 bases). CDR3 length: 16 amino acids. Trimming left V 4 bases short and J 0 bases short, with 14 bases between. CDR1 is KGHSH, CDR2 LQKENI, per germline. CDR3 sequence (DNA): TGTGCCAGCTCACTCGGTGCGGGGGCTAGCACAGATACGCAGTATTTT. Translating it yields CASSLGAGASTDTQYF.

This chain connects TRBV5-4 to TRBJ2-5; 9 nucleotides match TRBD2. Germline loops: CDR1 SGHNT, CDR2 YYREEE (reference sequence). V lost 7 bases and J lost 10; bases outside the gene matches: 17. This CDR3 has 15 amino acids. CDR3 sequence (DNA): TGTGCCAGCTCTGAGAGGGGCGGGGGGGCGAAGGACCAGTACTTC. It is translated as CASSERGGGAKDQYF.

The chain is built from TRBV18 and TRBJ1-4; 8 bases are a match to TRBD1. The length of the CDR3 is 17 residues. V shed 3 bases and J 4 bases; nucleotides not matched to a gene: 10. The germline gives CDR1 KGHSH, CDR2 LQKENI. The CDR3 loop is CASSPPDRAYGNEKLFF. The CDR3, as DNA: TGTGCCAGCTCACCTCCGGACAGGGCTTATGGTAATGAAAAACTGTTTTTT.

Many counts were recorded for this clone. DNA for the CDR3: TGCGCCAGCAGCCGACATTCCCTGGGGGCCCCGGGCTCCTACGAGCAGTACTTC. Translated, it gives CASSRHSLGAPGSYEQYF. The gene calls are TRBV4-1 and TRBJ2-7, with D possibly matching TRBD1 (6 bases). The CDR3 sequence is 18 residues long. Trimming cost V 4 bases and J 0 bases, with 22 bases left between them. Germline V gene lookup returns CDR1 MGHRA and CDR2 YSYEKL.

CDR3 loop: CASRPDRPRGYQETQYF. The CDR3 nucleotides are TGTGCCAGCAGACCGGACAGACCGCGTGGGTACCAAGAGACCCAGTACTTC. This rearrangement joins TRBV7-2 to TRBJ2-5, with D perhaps matching TRBD1 (6 bases). V lost 6 bases and J 0 bases, leaving 20 bases between the germline ends. Per the germline V gene, CDR1 is SGHTA and CDR2 is FQGNSA. This CDR3 is 17 amino acids long.